This T cell receptor (beta chain) was retrieved from a study of response to subunit inactivated influenza vaccine. This clonotype has more than one count but fewer than ten. TCRdb itself ran the RT-PCR reads through MiXCR, one entry per CDR3 protein. The sample carries about 800,000 distinct CDR3 sequences, 21% recorded once. This CDR3 is 18 amino acids long. V was pared by 4 bases and J by 3 bases, with 23 bases between. From germline, CDR1 is SGHAT and CDR2 FQNNGV. The chain couples TRBV11-2 to TRBJ2-3; the D gene is possibly TRBD1 (6 bases). This TCR came from a man aged 50-59 years who received an inactivated influenza vaccine. The starting material was PBMCs from blood, obtained around 5 days after vaccination. The CDR3: CASSSSSEGVIRTDTQYF. Here the CDR3 DNA reads TGTGCCAGCAGCTCGTCCTCAGAGGGGGTGATAAGAACAGATACGCAGTATTTT.